This T cell receptor (beta chain) came from a study of blood T cells in healthy people across ages. Study observations and caveats: No one knew whether donors had CMV, which possibly confounded expanded clonotype changes.

On this clonotype: Its antigen is still unknown.

Drawing of peripheral blood yielded 8.5 to 10 milliliters from each donor. Primers used in a second PCR of roughly 6 to 11 cycles were a sample-barcoded 5' primer and a J-beta primer mix. CDR3-containing paired-end reads numbered at least 3 million in each sample. MiXCR, applied by TCRdb to the 5' RACE reads, yields one record per CDR3 protein. Of around 400,000 distinct CDR3 sequences in the sample, approximately 52% are singletons; the top ten hold around 53%. Sequenced: blood. This clonotype originated in a man between 60 and 70 years old in good health.

Written as DNA, the CDR3 is TGTGCCAGCAGTTTAACGAGGGTAGATGGGGAAAATGAGCAGTTCTTC. Translated, it gives CASSLTRVDGENEQFF. V usage is TRBV27 and J usage is TRBJ2-1, with TRBD2 as a possible D gene (5 bases). The CDR3 covers 16 residues. Trimming pared 2 bases from V and 7 bases from J, leaving 18 bases between. CDR1 and CDR2 (germline): MNHEY, SMNVEV (reference sequence).